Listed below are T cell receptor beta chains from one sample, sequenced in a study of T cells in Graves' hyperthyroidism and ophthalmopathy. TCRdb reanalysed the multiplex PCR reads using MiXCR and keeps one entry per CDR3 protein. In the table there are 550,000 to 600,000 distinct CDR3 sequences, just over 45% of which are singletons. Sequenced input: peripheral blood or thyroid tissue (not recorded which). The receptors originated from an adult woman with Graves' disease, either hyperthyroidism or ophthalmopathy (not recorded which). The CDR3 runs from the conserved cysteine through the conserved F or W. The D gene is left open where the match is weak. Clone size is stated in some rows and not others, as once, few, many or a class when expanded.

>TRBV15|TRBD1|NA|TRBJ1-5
CATSSGQGRDQPQHF
TGTGCCACCAGCAGCGGACAGGGGCGAGATCAGCCCCAGCATTTT
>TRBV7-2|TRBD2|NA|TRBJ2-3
CASSLFLQLAELGDTQYF
TGTGCCAGCAGCTTATTCCTTCAACTAGCGGAGCTGGGAGATACGCAGTATTTT
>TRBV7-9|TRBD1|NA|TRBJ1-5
CASSPTGGLETQHF
TGTGCCAGCAGTCCGACAGGGGGCTTGGAGACCCAGCATTTT
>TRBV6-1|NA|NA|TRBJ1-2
CASSYRVDPATGANVLTANYGYTF
TGTGCCAGCAGTTACAGGGTGGATCCTGCGACTGGGGCCAACGTCCTGACAGCAAACTATGGCTACACCTTC
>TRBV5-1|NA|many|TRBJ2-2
CASEPAGAGTGELFF
TGCGCCAGCGAACCGGCAGGTGCTGGCACCGGGGAGCTGTTTTTT
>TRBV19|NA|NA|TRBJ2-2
CASSIPRTASSTGELFF
TGTGCCAGTAGTATCCCACGGACGGCCAGTAGCACCGGGGAGCTGTTTTTT
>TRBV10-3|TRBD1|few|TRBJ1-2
CAITEQGADYGYTF
TGTGCCATCACCGAGCAGGGGGCGGACTATGGCTACACCTTC
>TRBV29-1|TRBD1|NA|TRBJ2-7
CSVGTGWTYEQYF
TGCAGCGTTGGGACAGGCTGGACCTACGAGCAGTACTTC
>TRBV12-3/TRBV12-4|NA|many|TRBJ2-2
CASTPSPANTGELFF
TGTGCCAGCACACCATCTCCAGCGAACACCGGGGAGCTGTTTTTT
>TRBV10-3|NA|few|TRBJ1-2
CAISELGGSDGYTF
TGTGCCATCAGTGAGTTAGGGGGATCGGATGGCTACACCTTC
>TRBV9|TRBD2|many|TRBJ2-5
CASSVDGGGETQYF
TGTGCCAGCAGCGTAGACGGGGGGGGGGAGACCCAGTACTTC
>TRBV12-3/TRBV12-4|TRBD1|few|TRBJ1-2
CASSWPGQGISGYTF
TGTGCCAGCAGTTGGCCGGGACAGGGAATTTCTGGCTACACCTTC
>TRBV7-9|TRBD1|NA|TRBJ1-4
CASSFGDRANEKLFF
TGTGCCAGCAGTTTCGGGGACAGGGCAAATGAAAAACTGTTTTTT
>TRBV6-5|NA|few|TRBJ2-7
CASRGGLHQFIIF
TGTGCCAGCAGGGGGGGACTCCACCAATTTATTATCTTC
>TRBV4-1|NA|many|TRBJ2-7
CASSPFTIGSYEQYF
TGCGCCAGCAGCCCCTTTACAATCGGCTCCTACGAGCAGTACTTC
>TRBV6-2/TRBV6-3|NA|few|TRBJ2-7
CASGGRQSYEQYF
TGTGCCAGCGGTGGCAGACAGTCCTACGAGCAGTACTTC
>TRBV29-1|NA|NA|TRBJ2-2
CSVGDQGTNTGELFF
TGCAGCGTTGGGGATCAGGGCACGAACACCGGGGAGCTGTTTTTT
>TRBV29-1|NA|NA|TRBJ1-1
CSVDSKGLNTEAFF
TGCAGCGTTGATAGTAAAGGCCTGAACACTGAAGCTTTCTTT
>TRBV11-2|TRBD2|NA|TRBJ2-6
CASSFGLAGTSSGANVLTF
TGTGCCAGCAGCTTTGGACTAGCGGGAACGAGCTCTGGGGCCAACGTCCTGACTTTC
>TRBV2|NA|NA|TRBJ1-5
CASSRRLRRIQPQHF
TGTGCCAGCAGCCGCCGACTCCGGAGGATACAGCCCCAGCATTTT
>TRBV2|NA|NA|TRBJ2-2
CASSEAQSGSTGELFF
TGTGCCAGCAGTGAAGCTCAGTCAGGGAGCACCGGGGAGCTGTTTTTT
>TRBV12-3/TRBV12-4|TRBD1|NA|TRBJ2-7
CASSFEGQGSYEQYF
TGTGCCAGCAGTTTTGAGGGACAGGGATCCTACGAGCAGTACTTC
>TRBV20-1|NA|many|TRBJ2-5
CSAPKTKETQYF
TGCAGTGCCCCCAAGACCAAAGAGACCCAGTACTTC
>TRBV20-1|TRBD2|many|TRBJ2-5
CSADIAGGTETQYF
TGCAGTGCAGATATAGCGGGAGGCACGGAGACCCAGTACTTC
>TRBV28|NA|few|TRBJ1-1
CASSFPANTEAFF
TGTGCCAGCAGTTTTCCAGCGAACACTGAAGCTTTCTTT
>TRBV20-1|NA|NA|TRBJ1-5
CSARPDSLNQPQHF
TGCAGTGCTAGACCTGACTCCCTCAATCAGCCCCAGCATTTT
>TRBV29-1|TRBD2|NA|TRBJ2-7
CSVRRGGRDYEQYF
TGCAGCGTCCGCCGGGGGGGGCGGGACTACGAGCAGTACTTC
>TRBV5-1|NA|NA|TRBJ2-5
CASSLEDGRNQPQYF
TGCGCCAGCAGCTTGGAGGACGGGAGAAATCAGCCCCAGTACTTC
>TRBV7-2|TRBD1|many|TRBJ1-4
CASRRETGGTEKLFF
TGTGCCAGCAGGCGCGAGACAGGGGGCACGGAAAAACTGTTTTTT
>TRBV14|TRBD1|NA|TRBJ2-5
CASPRTGPGETQYF
TGTGCCAGTCCCCGGACAGGCCCCGGGGAGACCCAGTACTTC
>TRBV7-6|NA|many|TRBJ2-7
CASSSNLRGSYEQYF
TGTGCCAGCAGCTCGAACCTCAGGGGCTCCTACGAGCAGTACTTC
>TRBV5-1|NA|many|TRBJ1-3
CASTLGSPLPGNTIYF
TGCGCCAGCACCTTGGGGAGTCCGCTTCCCGGAAACACCATATATTTT
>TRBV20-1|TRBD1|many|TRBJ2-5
CSAPRGQWQETQYF
TGCAGTGCCCCCAGGGGGCAGTGGCAAGAGACCCAGTACTTC
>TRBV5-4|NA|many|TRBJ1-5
CASSSWGDSNQPQHF
TGTGCCAGCAGCTCGTGGGGGGACAGCAATCAGCCCCAGCATTTT
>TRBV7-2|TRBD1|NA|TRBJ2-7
CASSRRSGTGTSCEQYF
TGTGCCAGCAGCAGGAGATCCGGGACAGGGACCTCCTGCGAGCAGTACTTC
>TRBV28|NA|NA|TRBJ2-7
CASTPAGLTSYEQYF
TGTGCCAGCACCCCAGCGGGCCTAACCTCCTACGAGCAGTACTTC
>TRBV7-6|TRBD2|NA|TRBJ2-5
CASSLAGGVDF
TGTGCCAGCAGCTTAGCCGGGGGGGTGGACTTC
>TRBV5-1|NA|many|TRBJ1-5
CASSLGVGQNQPQHF
TGCGCCAGCAGCTTGGGGGTAGGACAAAATCAGCCCCAGCATTTT
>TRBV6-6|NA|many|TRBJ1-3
CASSYSTGDTIYF
TGTGCCAGCAGTTACTCCACGGGTGACACCATATATTTT
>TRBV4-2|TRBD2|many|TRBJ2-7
CASSQALFGREKNEQYF
TGTGCCAGCAGCCAAGCCCTGTTTGGGCGGGAGAAGAACGAGCAGTACTTC
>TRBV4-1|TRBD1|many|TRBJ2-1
CASSQGTGDYNEQFF
TGCGCCAGCAGCCAAGGTACAGGGGATTACAATGAGCAGTTCTTC
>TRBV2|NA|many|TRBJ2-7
CASRGRQEQYF
TGTGCCAGCAGGGGAAGACAAGAGCAGTACTTC